The rows below give T cell receptor beta chains drawn from one sample of a study of blood T cells in healthy people across ages. From the 5' RACE reads, TCRdb called clonotypes with MiXCR, one entry per CDR3 protein. The sample records approximately 960,000 distinct CDR3 sequences, roughly 28% being singletons. The same data also contributed to another study, on T cells of mothers and their children.

Source material: blood. Receptors originate from a woman in her forties in good health. The CDR3 runs from the conserved cysteine through the conserved F or W. D genes are given only for firm matches. Size is omitted from some rows. Given values are once, few, many or a class for expanded clones.

-	-	TRBV7-2	TRBJ2-5	TGTGCCAGCAGCCTCCCCATATCTAGGGCTGAAGAGGCCCAGTACTTC	CASSLPISRAEEAQYF
many	TRBD1	TRBV28	TRBJ2-7	TGTGCCAGCAGTTCTCCGGGACAGACCTACGAGCAGTACTTC	CASSSPGQTYEQYF
many	-	TRBV18	TRBJ2-3	TGTGCCAGCTCACCGCCAGGGGCGAGCACAGATACGCAGTATTTT	CASSPPGASTDTQYF
-	TRBD1	TRBV3-1	TRBJ2-1	TGTGCCAGCAGCCAAGTGGACAGGGTACTTTCCTACAATGAGCAGTTCTTC	CASSQVDRVLSYNEQFF
many	-	TRBV7-6	TRBJ2-7	TGTGCCAGCAGCTTGGTAGGGTCTCGAAAGGGGTACGAGCAGTACTTC	CASSLVGSRKGYEQYF
-	-	TRBV19	TRBJ2-7	TGTGCCAGTACCGACGGACCTGAGCAGTACTTC	CASTDGPEQYF
few	TRBD1	TRBV20-1	TRBJ2-1	TGCAGTGCTGCCGAAGGGGGCGCCAGCTCCTACAATGAGCAGTTCTTC	CSAAEGGASSYNEQFF
-	TRBD1	TRBV7-2	TRBJ1-1	TGTGCCAGCAGCCCTCGTTTACAGGGGGCCGGTGAAGCTTTCTTT	CASSPRLQGAGEAFF
many	-	TRBV28	TRBJ2-7	TGTGCCAGCAGTTTAATCGTCGGGAGCTCCTACGAGCAGTACTTC	CASSLIVGSSYEQYF
-	-	TRBV6-2/TRBV6-3	TRBJ1-5	TGTGCCAGCAGCACCGACAGGCACAGCAATCAGCCCCAGCATTTT	CASSTDRHSNQPQHF
-	-	TRBV4-3	TRBJ1-4	TGCGCCAGCAGCCAATTCTTCCGGGGGCAGAATGAAAAACTGTTTTTT	CASSQFFRGQNEKLFF
-	-	TRBV4-1	TRBJ1-5	TGCGCCAGCAGCCGAGCCGTCGGGCAGCCCCAGCATTTT	CASSRAVGQPQHF
many	-	TRBV9	TRBJ2-1	TGTGCCAGCAGCGTAGGCCTAGTTAGACGCAATGAGCAGTTCTTC	CASSVGLVRRNEQFF
-	-	TRBV4-3	TRBJ2-5	TGCGCCAGCAGCCAAGAGAACTTCCAAGAGACCCAGTACTTC	CASSQENFQETQYF
-	-	TRBV9	TRBJ2-3	TGTGCCAGTTCGGGAACGACCCCCACAGATACGCAGTATTTT	CASSGTTPTDTQYF
-	TRBD1	TRBV6-2/TRBV6-3	TRBJ1-5	TGTGCCCGCAGTTGGCGGGACAGGGGGGTGCAGCCCCAGCATTTT	CARSWRDRGVQPQHF
many	-	TRBV15	TRBJ2-1	TGTGCATTCCAGGGACCCTATCCCTACAATGAGCAGTTCTTC	CAFQGPYPYNEQFF
few	-	TRBV9	TRBJ1-2	TGTGCCAGCAGCCCTAGTGGGGGGGCGGGTGATGGCTACACCTTC	CASSPSGGAGDGYTF
few	-	TRBV13	TRBJ2-7	TGTGCCAGCAGCCTGGTCGGGGGATTTCGAGGTAGCGAGCAGTACTTC	CASSLVGGFRGSEQYF
few	-	TRBV29-1	TRBJ2-1	TGCAGCGTTAACAGGGTGCTCTCCTACAATGAGCAGTTCTTC	CSVNRVLSYNEQFF